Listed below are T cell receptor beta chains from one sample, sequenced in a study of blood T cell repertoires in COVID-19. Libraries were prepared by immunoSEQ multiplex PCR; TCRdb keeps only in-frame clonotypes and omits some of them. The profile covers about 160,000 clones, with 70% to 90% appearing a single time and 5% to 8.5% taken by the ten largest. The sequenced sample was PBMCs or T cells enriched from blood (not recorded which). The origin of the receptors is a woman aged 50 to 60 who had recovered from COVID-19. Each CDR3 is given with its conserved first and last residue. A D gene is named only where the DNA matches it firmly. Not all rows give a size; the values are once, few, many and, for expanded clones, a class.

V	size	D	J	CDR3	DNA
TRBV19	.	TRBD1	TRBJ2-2	CASSLRTGYDTGELFF	TGTGCCAGTAGCCTTCGGACAGGGTACGACACCGGGGAGCTGTTTTTT
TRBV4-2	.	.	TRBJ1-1	CASSQGQGSAEAFF	TGTGCCAGCAGCCAAGGGCAGGGTTCGGCTGAAGCTTTCTTT
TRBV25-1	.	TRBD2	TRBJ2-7	CASSERGNSYEQYF	TGTGCCAGCAGTGAGCGGGGGAACTCCTACGAGCAGTACTTC
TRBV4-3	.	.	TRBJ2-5	CASSQESNGLQRIETQYF	TGCGCCAGCAGCCAAGAGTCGAACGGCCTACAGCGGATCGAGACCCAGTACTTC
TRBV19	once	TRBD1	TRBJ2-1	CASKRQGSVNEQFF	TGTGCCAGTAAGAGACAGGGAAGTGTCAATGAGCAGTTCTTC
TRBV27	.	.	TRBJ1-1	CASSLGRGFLHAFF	TGTGCCAGCAGTTTGGGCCGAGGGTTCCTCCACGCTTTCTTT
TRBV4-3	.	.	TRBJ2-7	CASSQVRTGYEQYF	TGCGCCAGCAGCCAAGTTCGGACGGGGTACGAGCAGTACTTC
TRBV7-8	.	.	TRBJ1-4	CASRRDTEKLFF	TGTGCCAGCAGAAGGGACACCGAAAAACTGTTTTTT
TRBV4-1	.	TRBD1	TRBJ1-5	CASSQADRNNQPQHF	TGCGCCAGCAGCCAAGCGGACAGGAACAATCAGCCCCAGCATTTT
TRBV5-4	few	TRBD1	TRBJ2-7	CASSPAPDRSSYEQYF	TGTGCCAGCAGCCCAGCACCGGACAGGTCCTCCTACGAGCAGTACTTC
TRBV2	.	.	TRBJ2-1	CASSVRQDYNEQFF	TGTGCCAGCAGTGTCCGACAAGACTACAATGAGCAGTTCTTC
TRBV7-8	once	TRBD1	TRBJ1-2	CASSPRQGREAFHGYTF	TGTGCCAGCAGCCCCCGACAGGGGCGCGAAGCGTTTCATGGCTACACCTTC
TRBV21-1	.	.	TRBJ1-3	CAIPPSYGNTIYF	TGTGCCATCCCACCATCCTACGGAAACACCATATATTTT
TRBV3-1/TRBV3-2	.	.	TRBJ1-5	CASSQSYRTAYQPQHF	TGTGCCAGCAGCCAAAGTTACAGGACAGCCTATCAGCCCCAGCATTTT
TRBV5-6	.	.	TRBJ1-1	CASSRDRNTNTEAFF	TGTGCCAGCAGTCGAGACAGGAACACGAACACTGAAGCTTTCTTT
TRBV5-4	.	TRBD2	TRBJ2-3	CASSPGGATTSDTQYF	TGTGCCAGCAGCCCCGGGGGGGCGACCACCAGTGATACGCAGTATTTT